This T cell receptor beta chain was identified during a study of breast tumors, draining lymph nodes, adjacent tissues. Using its own MiXCR run on the multiplex PCR reads, TCRdb lists one record per CDR3 protein. The sample records around 290,000 distinct CDR3 sequences, over 25% being singletons. The CDR3 consists of 14 residues. CDR1 and CDR2 (germline): KGHDR, SFDVKD. V was shortened by 5 bases and J by 4 bases, with 8 bases between the two germline ends. The lymph nodes were axillary draining lymph nodes from breast cancer patients. This receptor was taken from a female donor with breast cancer. Some clones in this sample may be carry-over from other donors' samples. V gene TRBV24-1 combines with J gene TRBJ2-6; D is uncertain. Sequences were obtained from axillary lymph node tissue. The CDR3 nucleotides read TGTGCCACCAGTGCCGCAGACGGGGCCAACGTCCTGACTTTC. Translating gives CATSAADGANVLTF.